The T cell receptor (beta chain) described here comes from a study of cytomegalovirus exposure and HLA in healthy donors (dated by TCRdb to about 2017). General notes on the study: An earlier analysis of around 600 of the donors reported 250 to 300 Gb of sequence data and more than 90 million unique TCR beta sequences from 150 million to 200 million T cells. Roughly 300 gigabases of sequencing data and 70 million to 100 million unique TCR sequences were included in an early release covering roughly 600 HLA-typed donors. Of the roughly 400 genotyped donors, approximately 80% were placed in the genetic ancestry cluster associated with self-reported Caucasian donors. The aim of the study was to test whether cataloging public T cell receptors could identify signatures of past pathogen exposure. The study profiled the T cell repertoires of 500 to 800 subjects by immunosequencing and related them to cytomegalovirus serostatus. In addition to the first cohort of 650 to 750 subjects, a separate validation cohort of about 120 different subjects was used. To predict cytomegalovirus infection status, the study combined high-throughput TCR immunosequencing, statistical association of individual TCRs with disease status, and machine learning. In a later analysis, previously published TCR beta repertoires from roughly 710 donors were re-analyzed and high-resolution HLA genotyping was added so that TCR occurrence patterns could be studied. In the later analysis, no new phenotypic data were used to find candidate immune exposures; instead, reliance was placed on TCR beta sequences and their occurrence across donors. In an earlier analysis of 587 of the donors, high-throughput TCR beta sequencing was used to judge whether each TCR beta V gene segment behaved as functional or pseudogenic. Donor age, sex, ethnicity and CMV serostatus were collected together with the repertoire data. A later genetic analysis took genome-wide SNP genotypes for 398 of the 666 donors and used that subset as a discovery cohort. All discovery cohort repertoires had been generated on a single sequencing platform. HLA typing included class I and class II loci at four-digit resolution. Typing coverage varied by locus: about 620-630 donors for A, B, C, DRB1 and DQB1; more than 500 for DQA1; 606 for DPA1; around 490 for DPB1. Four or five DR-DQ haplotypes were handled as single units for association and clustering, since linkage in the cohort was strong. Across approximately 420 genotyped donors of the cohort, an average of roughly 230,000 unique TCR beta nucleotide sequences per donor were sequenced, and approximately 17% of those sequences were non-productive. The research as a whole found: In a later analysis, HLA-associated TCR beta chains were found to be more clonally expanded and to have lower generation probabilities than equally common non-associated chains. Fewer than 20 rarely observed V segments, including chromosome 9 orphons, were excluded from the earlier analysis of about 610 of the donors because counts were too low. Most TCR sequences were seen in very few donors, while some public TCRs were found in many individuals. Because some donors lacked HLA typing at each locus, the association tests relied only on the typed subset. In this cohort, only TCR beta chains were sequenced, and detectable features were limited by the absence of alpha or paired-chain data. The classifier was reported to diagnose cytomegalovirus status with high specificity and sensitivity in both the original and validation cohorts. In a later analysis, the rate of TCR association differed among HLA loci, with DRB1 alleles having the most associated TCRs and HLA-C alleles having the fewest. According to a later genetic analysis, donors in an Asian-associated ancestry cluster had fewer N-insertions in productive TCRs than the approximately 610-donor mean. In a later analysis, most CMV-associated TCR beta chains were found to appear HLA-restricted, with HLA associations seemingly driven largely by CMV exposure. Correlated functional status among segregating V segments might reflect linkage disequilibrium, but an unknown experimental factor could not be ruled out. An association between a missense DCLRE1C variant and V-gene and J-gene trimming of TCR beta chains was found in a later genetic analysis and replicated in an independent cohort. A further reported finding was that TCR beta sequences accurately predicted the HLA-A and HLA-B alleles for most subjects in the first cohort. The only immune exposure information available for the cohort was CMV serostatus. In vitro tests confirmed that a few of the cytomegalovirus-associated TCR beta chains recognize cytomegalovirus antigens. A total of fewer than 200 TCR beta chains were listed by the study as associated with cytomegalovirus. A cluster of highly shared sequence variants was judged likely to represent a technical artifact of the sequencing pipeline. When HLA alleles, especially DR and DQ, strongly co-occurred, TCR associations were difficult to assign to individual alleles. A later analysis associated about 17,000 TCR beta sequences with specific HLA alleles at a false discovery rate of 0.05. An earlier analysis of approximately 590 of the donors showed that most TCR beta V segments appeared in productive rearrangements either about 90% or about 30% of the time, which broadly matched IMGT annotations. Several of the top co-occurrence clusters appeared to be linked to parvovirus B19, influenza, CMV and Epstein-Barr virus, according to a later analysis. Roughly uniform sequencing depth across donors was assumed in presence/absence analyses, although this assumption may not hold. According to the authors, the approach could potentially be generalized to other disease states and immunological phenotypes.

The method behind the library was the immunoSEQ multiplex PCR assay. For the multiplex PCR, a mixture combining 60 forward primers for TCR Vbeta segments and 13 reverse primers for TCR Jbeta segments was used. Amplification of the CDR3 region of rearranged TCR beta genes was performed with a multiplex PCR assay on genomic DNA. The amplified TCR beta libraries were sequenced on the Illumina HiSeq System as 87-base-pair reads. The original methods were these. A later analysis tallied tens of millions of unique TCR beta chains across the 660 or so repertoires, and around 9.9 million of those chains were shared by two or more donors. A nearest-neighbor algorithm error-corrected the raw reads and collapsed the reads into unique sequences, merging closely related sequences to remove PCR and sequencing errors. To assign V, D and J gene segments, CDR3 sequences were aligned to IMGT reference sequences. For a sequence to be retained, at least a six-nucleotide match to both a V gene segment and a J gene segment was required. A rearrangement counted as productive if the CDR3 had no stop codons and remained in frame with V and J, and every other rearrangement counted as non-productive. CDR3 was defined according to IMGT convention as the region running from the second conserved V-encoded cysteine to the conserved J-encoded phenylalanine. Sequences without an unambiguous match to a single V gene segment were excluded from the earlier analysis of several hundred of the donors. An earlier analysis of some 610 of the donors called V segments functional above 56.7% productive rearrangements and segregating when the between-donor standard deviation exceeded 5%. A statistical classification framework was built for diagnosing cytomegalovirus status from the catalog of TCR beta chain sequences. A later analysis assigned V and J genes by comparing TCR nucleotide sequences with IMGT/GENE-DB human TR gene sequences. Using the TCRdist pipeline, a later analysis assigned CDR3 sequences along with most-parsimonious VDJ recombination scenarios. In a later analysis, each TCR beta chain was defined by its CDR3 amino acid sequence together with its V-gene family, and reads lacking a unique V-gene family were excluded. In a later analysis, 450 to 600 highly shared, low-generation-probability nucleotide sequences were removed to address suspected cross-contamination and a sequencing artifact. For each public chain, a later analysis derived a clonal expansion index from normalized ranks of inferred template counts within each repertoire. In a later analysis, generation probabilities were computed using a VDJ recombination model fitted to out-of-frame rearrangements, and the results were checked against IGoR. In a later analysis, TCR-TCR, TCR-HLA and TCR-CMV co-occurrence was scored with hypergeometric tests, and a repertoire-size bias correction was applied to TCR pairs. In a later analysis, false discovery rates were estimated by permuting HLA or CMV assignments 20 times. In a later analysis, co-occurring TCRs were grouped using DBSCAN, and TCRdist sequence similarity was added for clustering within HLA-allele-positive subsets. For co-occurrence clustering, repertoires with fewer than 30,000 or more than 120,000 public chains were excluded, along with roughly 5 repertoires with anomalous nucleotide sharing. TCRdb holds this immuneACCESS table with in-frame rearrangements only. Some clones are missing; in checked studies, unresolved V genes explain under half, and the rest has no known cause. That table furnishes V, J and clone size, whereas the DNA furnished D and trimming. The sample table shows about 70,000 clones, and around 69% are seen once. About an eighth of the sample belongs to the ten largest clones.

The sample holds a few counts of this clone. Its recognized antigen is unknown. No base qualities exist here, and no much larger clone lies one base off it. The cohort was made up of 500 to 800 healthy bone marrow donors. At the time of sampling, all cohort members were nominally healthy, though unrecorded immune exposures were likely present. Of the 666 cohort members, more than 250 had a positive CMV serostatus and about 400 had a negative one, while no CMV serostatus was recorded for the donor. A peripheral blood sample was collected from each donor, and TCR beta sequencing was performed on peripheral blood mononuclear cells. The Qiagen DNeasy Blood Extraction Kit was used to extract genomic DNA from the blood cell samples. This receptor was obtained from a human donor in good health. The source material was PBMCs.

This receptor carries the CDR3 CASSGRQGGYTF. The nucleotide sequence reads TGTGCCAGCAGCGGACGACAGGGTGGCTACACCTTC. The chain is made from TRBV7-9 and TRBJ1-2, with 7 junctional bases fitting TRBD1. The junction shows trimming of 5 bases on V and 7 bases on J, and the gene matches do not reach 4 bases of it. The germline V gene (reference sequence) supplies CDR1 SEHNR and CDR2 FQNEAQ. The CDR3 sequence holds 12 residues, the cysteine and phenylalanine included. Kept here is only the CDR3 DNA, which spans 36 bases and is read in frame from base 1.